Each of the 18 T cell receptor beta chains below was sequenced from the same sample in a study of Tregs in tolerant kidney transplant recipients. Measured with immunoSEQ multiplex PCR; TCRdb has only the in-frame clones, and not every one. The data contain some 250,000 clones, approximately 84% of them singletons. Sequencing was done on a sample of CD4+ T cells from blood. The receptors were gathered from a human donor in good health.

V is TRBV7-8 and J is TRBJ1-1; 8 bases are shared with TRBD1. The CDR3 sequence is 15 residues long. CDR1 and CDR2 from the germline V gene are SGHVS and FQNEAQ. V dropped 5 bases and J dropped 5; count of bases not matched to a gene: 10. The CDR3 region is CASSLADRGGTEAFF. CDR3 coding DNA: TGTGCCAGCAGCCTCGCCGACAGGGGAGGTACTGAAGCTTTCTTT. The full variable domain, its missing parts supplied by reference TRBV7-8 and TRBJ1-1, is GAGVSQSPRYKVAKRGQDVALRCDPISGHVSLFWYQQALGQGPEFLTYFQNEAQLDKSGLPSDRFFAERPEGSVSTLKIQRTQQEDSAVYLCASSLADRGGTEAFFGQGTRLTVV.

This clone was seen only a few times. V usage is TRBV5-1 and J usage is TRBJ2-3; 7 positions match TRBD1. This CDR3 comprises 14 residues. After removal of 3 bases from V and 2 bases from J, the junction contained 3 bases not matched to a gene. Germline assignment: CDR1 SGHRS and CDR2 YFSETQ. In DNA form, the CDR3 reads TGCGCCAGCAGCTCTGGACAGGCCACAGATACGCAGTATTTT. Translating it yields CASSSGQATDTQYF.

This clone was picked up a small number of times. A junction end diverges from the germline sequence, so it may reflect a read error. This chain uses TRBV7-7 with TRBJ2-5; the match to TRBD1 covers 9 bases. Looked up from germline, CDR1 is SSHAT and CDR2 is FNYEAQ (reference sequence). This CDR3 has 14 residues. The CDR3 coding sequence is TGTGCTAGCAGCCAACAGGGGGCTGGAGAGACCCAGTACTTC. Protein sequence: CASSQQGAGETQYF.

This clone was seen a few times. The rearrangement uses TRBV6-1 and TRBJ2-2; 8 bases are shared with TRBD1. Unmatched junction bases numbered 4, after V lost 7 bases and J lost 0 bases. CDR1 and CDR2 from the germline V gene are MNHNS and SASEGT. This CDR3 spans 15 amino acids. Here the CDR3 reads CASKRTGSNTGELFF. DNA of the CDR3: TGTGCCAGCAAGCGGACAGGGTCGAACACCGGGGAGCTGTTTTTT.

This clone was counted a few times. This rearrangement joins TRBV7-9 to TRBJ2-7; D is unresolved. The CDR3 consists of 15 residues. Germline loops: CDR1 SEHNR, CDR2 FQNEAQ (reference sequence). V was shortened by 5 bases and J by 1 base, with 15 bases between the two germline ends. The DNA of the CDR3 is TGTGCCAGCAGCCCTAGAGGCCAGTCGTCCTACGAGCAGTACTTC. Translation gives CASSPRGQSSYEQYF. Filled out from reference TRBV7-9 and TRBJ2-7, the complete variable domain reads DTGVSQNPRHKITKRGQNVTFRCDPISEHNRLYWYRQTLGQGPEFLTYFQNEAQLEKSRLLSDRFSAERPKGSFSTLEIQRTEQGDSAMYLCASSPRGQSSYEQYFGPGTRLTVT.

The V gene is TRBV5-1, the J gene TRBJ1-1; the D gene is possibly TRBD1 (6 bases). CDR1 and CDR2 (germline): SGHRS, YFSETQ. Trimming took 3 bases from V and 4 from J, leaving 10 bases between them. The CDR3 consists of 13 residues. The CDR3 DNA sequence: TGCGCCAGCAGCTCGGACAGCGTCACTGAAGCTTTCTTT. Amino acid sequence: CASSSDSVTEAFF.

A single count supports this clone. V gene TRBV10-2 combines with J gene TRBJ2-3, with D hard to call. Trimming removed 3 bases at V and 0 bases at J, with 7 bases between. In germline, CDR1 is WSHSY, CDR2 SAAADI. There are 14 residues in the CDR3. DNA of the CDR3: TGCGCCAGCAGTGACAGGCCTAGCACAGATACGCAGTATTTT. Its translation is CASSDRPSTDTQYF.

CDR3 amino acids: CASSLAGARDEQYF. Written as DNA, the CDR3 is TGTGCCAGCAGCTTAGCGGGGGCGAGGGACGAGCAGTACTTC. The rearrangement uses TRBV7-6 and TRBJ2-7, with D perhaps matching TRBD1 (6 bases). The CDR3 totals 14 residues. Germline CDR1 is SGHVS and CDR2 is FNYEAQ. V was trimmed by 0 bases and J by 5 bases, leaving 11 bases between them.

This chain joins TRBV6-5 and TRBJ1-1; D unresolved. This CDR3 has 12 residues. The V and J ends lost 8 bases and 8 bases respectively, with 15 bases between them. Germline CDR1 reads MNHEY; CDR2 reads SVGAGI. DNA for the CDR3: TGTGCCAGCGGCCTACGAGAAACCGAAGCTTTCTTT. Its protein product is CASGLRETEAFF.

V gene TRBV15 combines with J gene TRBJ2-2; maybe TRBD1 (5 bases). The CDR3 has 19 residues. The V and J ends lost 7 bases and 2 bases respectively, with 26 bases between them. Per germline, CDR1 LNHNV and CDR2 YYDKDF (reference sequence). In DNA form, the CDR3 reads TGTGCCACCAAAGCCCCGGAAGGGGTCAGGGCGATCAACACCGGGGAGCTGTTTTTT. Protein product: CATKAPEGVRAINTGELFF. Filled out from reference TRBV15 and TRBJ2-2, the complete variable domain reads DAMVIQNPRYQVTQFGKPVTLSCSQTLNHNVMYWYQQKSSQAPKLLFHYYDKDFNNEADTPDNFQSRRPNTSFCFLDIRSPGLGDTAMYLCATKAPEGVRAINTGELFFGEGSRLTVL.

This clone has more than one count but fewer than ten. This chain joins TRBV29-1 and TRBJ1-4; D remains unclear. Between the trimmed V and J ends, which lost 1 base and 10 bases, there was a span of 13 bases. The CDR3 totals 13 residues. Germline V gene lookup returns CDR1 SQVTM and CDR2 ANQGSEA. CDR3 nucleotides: TGCAGCGTTGAAGGAGCAGAATCCCGAAAACTGTTTTTT. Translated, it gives CSVEGAESRKLFF. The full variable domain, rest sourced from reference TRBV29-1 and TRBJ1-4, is SAVISQKPSRDICQRGTSLTIQCQVDSQVTMMFWYRQQPGQSLTLIATANQGSEATYESGFVIDKFPISRPNLTFSTLTVSNMSPEDSSIYLCSVEGAESRKLFFGSGTQLSVL.

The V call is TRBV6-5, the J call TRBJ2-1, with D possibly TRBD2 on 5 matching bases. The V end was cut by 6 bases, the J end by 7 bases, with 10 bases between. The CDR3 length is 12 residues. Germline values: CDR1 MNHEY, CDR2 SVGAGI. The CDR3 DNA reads TGTGCCAGCAGCCGGACGGGAAATGAGCAGTTCTTC. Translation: CASSRTGNEQFF.

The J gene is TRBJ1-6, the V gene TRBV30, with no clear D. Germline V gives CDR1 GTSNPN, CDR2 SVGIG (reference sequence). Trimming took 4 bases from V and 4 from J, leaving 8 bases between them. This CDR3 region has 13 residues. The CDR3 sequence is CAWNQQYNSPLHF. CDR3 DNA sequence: TGTGCCTGGAACCAACAGTATAATTCACCCCTCCACTTT. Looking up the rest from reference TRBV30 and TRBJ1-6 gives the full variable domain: SQTIHQWPATLVQPVGSPLSLECTVEGTSNPNLYWYRQAAGRGLQLLFYSVGIGQISSEVPQNLSASRPQDRQFILSSKKLLLSDSGFYLCAWNQQYNSPLHFGNGTRLTVT.

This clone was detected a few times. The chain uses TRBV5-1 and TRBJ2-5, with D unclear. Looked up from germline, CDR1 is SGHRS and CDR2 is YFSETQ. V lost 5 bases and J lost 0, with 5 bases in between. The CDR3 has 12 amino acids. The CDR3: CASRANQETQYF. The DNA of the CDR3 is TGCGCCAGCAGGGCAAACCAAGAGACCCAGTACTTC.

CDR3 loop: CASSTRPPGATYNEQFF. The CDR3 DNA sequence: TGTGCCAGCAGCACCCGACCTCCAGGTGCAACCTACAATGAGCAGTTCTTC. The chain links TRBV9 to TRBJ2-1; no reliable D call. V was cut by 4 bases and J by 2 bases, with 19 bases left in between. This CDR3 region has 17 residues. Germline CDR1 SGDLS, CDR2 YYNGEE.

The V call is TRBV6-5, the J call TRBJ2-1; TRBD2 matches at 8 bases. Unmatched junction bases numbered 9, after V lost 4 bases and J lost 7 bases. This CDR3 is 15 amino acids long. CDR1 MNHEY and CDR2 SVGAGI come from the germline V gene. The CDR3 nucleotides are TGTGCCAGCAGTTTAGGTAGCGGCGGGGGGAATGAGCAGTTCTTC. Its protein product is CASSLGSGGGNEQFF.

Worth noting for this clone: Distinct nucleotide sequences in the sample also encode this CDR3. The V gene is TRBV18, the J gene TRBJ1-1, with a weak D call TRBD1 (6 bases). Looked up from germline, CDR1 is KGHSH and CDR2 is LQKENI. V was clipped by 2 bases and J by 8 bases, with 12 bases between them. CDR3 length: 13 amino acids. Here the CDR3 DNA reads TGTGCCAGCTCACCAGAAGGGGGTTTGGAAGCTTTCTTT. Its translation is CASSPEGGLEAFF. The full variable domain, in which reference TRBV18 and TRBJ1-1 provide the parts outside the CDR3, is NAGVMQNPRHLVRRRGQEARLRCSPMKGHSHVYWYRQLPEEGLKFMVYLQKENIIDESGMPKERFSAEFPKEGPSILRIQQVVRGDSAAYFCASSPEGGLEAFFGQGTRLTVV.

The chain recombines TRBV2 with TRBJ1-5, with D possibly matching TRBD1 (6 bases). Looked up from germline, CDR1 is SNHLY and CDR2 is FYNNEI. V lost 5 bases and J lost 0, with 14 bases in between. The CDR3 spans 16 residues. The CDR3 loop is CASSPTGAYSNQPQHF. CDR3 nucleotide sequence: TGTGCCAGCAGTCCGACAGGCGCTTATAGCAATCAGCCCCAGCATTTT.